Described below is a single TCR beta chain sequence and its context. These data come from a study of patients and donors after allogeneic stem cell transplantation. Each CDR3 protein gets one entry after TCRdb re-called the RT-PCR reads with MiXCR. Of roughly 150,000 distinct CDR3 sequences in the sample, about a quarter are singletons; the top ten hold roughly 25%. Trimming took 0 bases from V and 0 from J, leaving 6 bases between them. Germline V gene data show CDR1 as SGHRS and CDR2 as YFSETQ. CDR3 length: 14 residues. Sequences were obtained from blood, either unsorted or a sorted T cell fraction (not recorded which). This TCR came from a human donor who was either an allogeneic HSCT recipient or a stem cell or donor lymphocyte infusion donor (not recorded which). It is not recorded whose cells these are; they may come from a transplant donor. The chain joins TRBV5-1 to TRBJ1-1; unclear D gene. The DNA for the CDR3 is TGCGCCAGCAGCTTGGCCAAAGTGAACACTGAAGCTTTCTTT. It translates to CASSLAKVNTEAFF.